Listed here is a single T cell receptor beta chain. The CDR3 consists of 15 residues. Germline V gene sequence: CDR1 LNHDA, CDR2 SQIVND (reference sequence). V was shortened by 3 bases and J by 1 base, with 12 bases between the two germline ends. This specimen comes from a study of blood T cell repertoires in COVID-19. Sequenced by immunoSEQ multiplex PCR; TCRdb stores in-frame clones only, minus some. The data contain 230,000 or so clones, 85% to 90% of them singletons. The rearrangement links TRBV19 to TRBJ1-2; D gene uncertain. The specimen sequenced was peripheral blood. The TCR sequence derives from a woman aged 60-75 years with COVID-19, enrolled during active disease. CDR3 in DNA: TGTGCCAGTAGTATTTTGGTTCCAGTTAACTATGGCTACACCTTC. Translation gives CASSILVPVNYGYTF.